The 6 T cell receptor beta chains in this list originate from one sample, sequenced in a study of T cells after yellow fever vaccination. TCRdb fed the 5' RACE reads into MiXCR, producing one record per CDR3 protein. The sample lists 300,000 to 400,000 distinct CDR3 sequences, roughly 8.3% occurring once. Sequenced material: PBMCs, taken more than 40 days after the first yellow fever vaccination. The receptors shown here come from a man aged 18 to 30 who received the YFV17D yellow fever vaccine.

There are many counts of this clonotype. The gene calls are TRBV4-1 and TRBJ2-3, with TRBD1 matching over 7 bases. The germline CDR1 and CDR2 sequences are MGHRA and YSYEKL. This CDR3 region has 14 residues. J gave up 6 bases and V 4 bases, and 7 bases lay outside the gene matches. CDR3: CASSPRDSPDTQYF. The DNA for the CDR3 is TGCGCCAGCAGCCCTCGGGACAGCCCCGATACGCAGTATTTT.

The genes are TRBV6-4 and TRBJ2-6; unclear D gene. Looked up from germline, CDR1 is MRHNA and CDR2 is SNTAGT. Trimming shortened V by 6 bases and J by 1 base, and 7 bases separated the two germline ends. There are 14 residues in the CDR3. The CDR3 DNA reads TGTGCCAGCAGCCAGGTGTCTGGGGCCAACGTCCTGACTTTC. It translates to CASSQVSGANVLTF.

The chain combines TRBV5-4 with TRBJ2-7; D is possibly TRBD1 (5 bases). Germline V lookup: CDR1 SGHNT, CDR2 YYREEE (reference sequence). V was shortened by 4 bases and J by 6 bases, with 14 bases between the two germline ends. This CDR3 has 13 residues. CDR3 bases: TGTGCCAGCAGCGAGACAGACGTACGCGAGCAGTACTTC. This gives the protein CASSETDVREQYF.

This clonotype came up a few times. The CDR3 DNA follows: TGCGCCAGCAGCTGGGCCGGGGCGGAGACAGATACGCAGTATTTT. Translating it yields CASSWAGAETDTQYF. The chain uses TRBV5-1 and TRBJ2-3; D is tentatively TRBD1 or TRBD2 (5 bases each). V shed 3 bases and J shed 3 bases, with 14 bases lying between them. Per germline, CDR1 SGHRS and CDR2 YFSETQ. This CDR3 contains 15 residues.

The CDR3, as DNA: TGTGCCAGCAGCTTAGCAACGGGACCAGATACGCAGTATTTT. Translating it yields CASSLATGPDTQYF. The chain joins TRBV7-6 to TRBJ2-3, with D perhaps being TRBD1 or TRBD2 (5 bases each). The CDR3 sequence is 14 residues long. Germline V lookup: CDR1 SGHVS, CDR2 FNYEAQ. The germline V and J ends were trimmed by 0 bases and 4 bases, with 8 bases remaining between them.

V is TRBV10-2 and J is TRBJ2-7; D may be TRBD2 (6 bases). The CDR3 length is 12 residues. Looked up from germline, CDR1 is WSHSY and CDR2 is SAAADI. V lost 5 bases to trimming and J lost 6 bases, with 11 bases between them. CDR3 DNA: TGCGCCAGCAGTCGGGGGTGGGTCGAGCAGTACGTC. This sequence encodes CASSRGWVEQYV.